The 27 T cell receptor beta chains presented below share a single source sample, sequenced in a study of shared clonotypes between healthy human individuals. CD45RO negativity and positive selection for CCR7 defined naive CD8 cells, a population that excluded terminally differentiated effector memory CD45RA+ cells. Method: immunoSEQ multiplex PCR; TCRdb's copy keeps in-frame clones and lacks some. Here the sample spans about 2.2 million clones, about 93% being singletons. The sequenced material came from naive CD8+ T cells from PBMCs. The receptors derive from a young man in good health. Some clones in this sample may be carry-over from other donors' samples.

CDR3 residues: CATSSLRLWGSGTGELFF. Written as DNA, the CDR3 is TGTGCCACCAGCAGCCTACGACTTTGGGGGTCGGGCACCGGGGAGCTGTTTTTT. This sequence joins TRBV15 and TRBJ2-2; D assignment may be TRBD1 or TRBD2 (5 bases each). Germline assignment: CDR1 LNHNV and CDR2 YYDKDF (reference sequence). This CDR3 spans 18 amino acids. The V end was cut by 3 bases, the J end by 4 bases, with 21 bases between.

The CDR3 DNA follows: TGCGCCAGCAGCCCGGAGCGGGAGCTTCCCTACGAGCAGTACTTC. Translating gives CASSPERELPYEQYF. This sequence joins TRBV5-1 and TRBJ2-7; TRBD2 agrees at 8 bases. Per germline, CDR1 SGHRS and CDR2 YFSETQ. After removal of 4 bases from V and 2 bases from J, the junction contained 8 bases not matched to a gene. The CDR3 runs to 15 residues.

The chain carries TRBV19 and TRBJ1-2; 9 bases match TRBD1. The germline CDR1 and CDR2 sequences are LNHDA and SQIVND (reference sequence). CDR3 length equals 13 residues. Unmatched junction bases numbered 3, after V lost 8 bases and J lost 2 bases. The CDR3 DNA sequence: TGTGCCAGTGGGGACAGGGCAAACTATGGCTACACCTTC. Protein sequence: CASGDRANYGYTF.

The sample holds one count of this clone. The rearrangement links TRBV4-3 to TRBJ2-2, with TRBD1 matching 7 bases. CDR3 length: 18 amino acids. Trimming took 3 bases from V and 4 from J; bases not matched to a gene: 14. CDR1 LGHNA and CDR2 YSLEER come from the germline V gene. CDR3 bases: TGCGCCAGCAGCCAGAACGCAGGGGGACAACGCTTCACCGGGGAGCTGTTTTTT. Encoded protein: CASSQNAGGQRFTGELFF.

The chain couples TRBV28 to TRBJ2-7, with 8 bases identical to TRBD2. V gave up 4 bases and J gave up 3 bases; unmatched junction bases: 5. Germline CDR1 MDHEN, CDR2 SYDVKM. The CDR3 runs to 14 residues. In DNA form, the CDR3 reads TGTGCCAGCAGTTCGGGACTAGGGAACTACGAGCAGTACTTC. This gives the protein CASSSGLGNYEQYF. Full variable domain (remainder filled in from reference TRBV28 and TRBJ2-7): DVKVTQSSRYLVKRTGEKVFLECVQDMDHENMFWYRQDPGLGLRLIYFSYDVKMKEKGDIPEGYSVSREKKERFSLILESASTNQTSMYLCASSSGLGNYEQYFGPGTRLTVT.

The chain links TRBV6-5 to TRBJ2-7; maybe TRBD1 (6 bases). CDR1 MNHEY and CDR2 SVGAGI come from the germline V gene. This CDR3 comprises 14 residues. The V end lost 8 bases, the J end lost 0 bases, and 14 bases lay between the germline ends. The CDR3 here is CASQGRAASYEQYF. CDR3 coding DNA: TGTGCCAGCCAGGGGCGGGCTGCCTCCTACGAGCAGTACTTC.

CDR3 coding DNA: TGTGCCAGCAGTTTAACGTGGGCCGACAGGTCTGTGACCCAGTACTTC. Its translation is CASSLTWADRSVTQYF. The chain employs TRBV27 and TRBJ2-5; TRBD1 is a possible D gene (6 bases). CDR1 is MNHEY, CDR2 SMNVEV, per germline (reference sequence). The V and J ends lost 2 bases and 7 bases respectively, with 20 bases between them. The CDR3 is 16 residues long.

This chain links TRBV28 with TRBJ2-1, with 8 bases matching TRBD2. Trimming took 6 bases from V and 8 from J; bases not matched to a gene: 9. The CDR3 is 14 amino acids. Germline V gene lookup returns CDR1 MDHEN and CDR2 SYDVKM. The CDR3 bases are TGTGCCAGCAGAACCGAGCGGGAGTACTATGAGCAGTTCTTC. Its protein product is CASRTEREYYEQFF.

On this clone: The same CDR3 arises from other DNA sequences in this sample as well. The gene calls are TRBV29-1 and TRBJ2-3; D gene ambiguous. Germline-derived CDR1 and CDR2 are SQVTM and ANQGSEA. Trimming cost V 0 bases and J 5 bases, with 9 bases left between them. The CDR3 has 13 residues. The CDR3 nucleotides read TGCAGCGTTGAAGAGGGCGCAGGAGATACGCAGTATTTT. Translation: CSVEEGAGDTQYF.

CDR3 in amino acids: CASSERGPGNTIYF. In nucleotides, the CDR3 is TGTGCCAGCAGTGAAAGGGGGCCTGGAAACACCATATATTTT. The J gene is TRBJ1-3, the V gene TRBV6-5; 7 bases are a match to TRBD1. With 5 bases clipped from V and 2 bases from J, the junction kept 3 bases outside the gene matches. CDR1 and CDR2 (germline): MNHEY, SVGAGI. The CDR3 has 14 amino acids.

The chain is built from TRBV28 and TRBJ2-2; TRBD2 agrees at 10 bases. Germline loops: CDR1 MDHEN, CDR2 SYDVKM. The V and J ends lost 7 bases and 1 base, in that order; junction bases with no gene match: 3. This CDR3 is 15 amino acids long. The CDR3 loop reads CASTLAGVNTGELFF. The CDR3 coding sequence is TGTGCCAGCACCCTAGCGGGGGTGAACACCGGGGAGCTGTTTTTT. The variable domain in full, completed from reference TRBV28 and TRBJ2-2, reads DVKVTQSSRYLVKRTGEKVFLECVQDMDHENMFWYRQDPGLGLRLIYFSYDVKMKEKGDIPEGYSVSREKKERFSLILESASTNQTSMYLCASTLAGVNTGELFFGEGSRLTVL.

This rearrangement joins TRBV19 to TRBJ1-2, with D possibly matching TRBD1 (5 bases). CDR3 length equals 13 residues. Trimming cost V 4 bases and J 4 bases, with 10 bases left between them. Germline V gene data show CDR1 as LNHDA and CDR2 as SQIVND (reference sequence). CDR3 nucleotides: TGTGCCAGTAGTAGGGGGAAGGCCTATGGCTACACCTTC. This sequence encodes CASSRGKAYGYTF.

This chain joins TRBV5-4 and TRBJ2-1; TRBD2 aligns across 9 bases. Looked up from germline, CDR1 is SGHNT and CDR2 is YYREEE (reference sequence). The CDR3 runs to 14 residues. Trimming took 4 bases from V and 9 from J; bases not matched to a gene: 8. The CDR3 nucleotides are TGTGCCAGCAGCGGCACCGGGACTAGCCGTGAGCAGTTCTTC. Translation gives CASSGTGTSREQFF.

The rearrangement uses TRBV7-3 and TRBJ2-7; 8 nucleotides align to TRBD2. With 2 bases clipped from V and 0 bases from J, the junction kept 3 bases outside the gene matches. The CDR3 has 15 residues. Germline lookup yields CDR1 SGHTA and CDR2 FQGTGA. This CDR3 is CASSLAGGTSYEQYF. As DNA, the CDR3 is TGTGCCAGCAGCTTAGCGGGAGGAACCTCCTACGAGCAGTACTTC.

V and J are TRBV29-1 and TRBJ2-7; no clear D. The CDR3 has 11 amino acids. Between the trimmed V and J ends, which lost 5 bases and 5 bases, there was a span of 10 bases. Germline V CDR1 and CDR2: SQVTM, ANQGSEA. CDR3 in amino acids: CSVKDLNEQYF. CDR3 nucleotide sequence: TGCAGCGTTAAGGACCTCAACGAGCAGTACTTC.

The chain is built from TRBV7-9 and TRBJ2-1; D unclear. This CDR3 contains 12 residues. V gave up 5 bases and J gave up 8 bases, with 10 bases separating them. Germline V gene data show CDR1 as SEHNR and CDR2 as FQNEAQ (reference sequence). The CDR3 region is CASSPPSDEQFF. The CDR3 DNA reads as TGTGCCAGCAGCCCCCCATCGGATGAGCAGTTCTTC.

This chain joins TRBV27 and TRBJ2-3; no clear D. The length of the CDR3 is 12 residues. Germline CDR1 is MNHEY and CDR2 is SMNVEV (reference sequence). Trimming shortened V by 6 bases and J by 4 bases, and 8 bases separated the two germline ends. In nucleotides, the CDR3 is TGTGCCAGCAGCTCGGGTCCAGATACGCAGTATTTT. Translated, it gives CASSSGPDTQYF.

The chain uses TRBV13 and TRBJ1-2; the D gene is possibly TRBD1 (5 bases). Germline CDR1 reads PRHDT; CDR2 reads FYEKMQ (reference sequence). The CDR3 sequence is 13 residues long. The V end was cut by 5 bases, the J end by 4 bases, with 11 bases between. CDR3 sequence reads: CASSASTGYGYTF. Here the CDR3 DNA reads TGTGCCAGCAGCGCCTCTACAGGCTATGGCTACACCTTC.

The V call is TRBV28, the J call TRBJ2-7; D remains unclear. Trimming removed 3 bases from V and 4 bases from J, with 7 bases in between. This CDR3 is 12 amino acids long. The germline V gene has CDR1 MDHEN and CDR2 SYDVKM. The chain's CDR3 is CASSFQLYEQYF. The CDR3 nucleotides are TGTGCCAGCAGTTTCCAGTTATACGAGCAGTACTTC.

The chain combines TRBV7-9 with TRBJ2-1, with D possibly being TRBD1 or TRBD2 (5 bases each). The CDR3 has 16 amino acids. The germline V gene has CDR1 SEHNR and CDR2 FQNEAQ (reference sequence). Deletions cut 7 bases from V and 7 bases from J, with 23 bases between. The DNA of the CDR3 is TGTGCCAGCATCCCCCTAGGGACCTCAAAAGGAAATGAGCAGTTCTTC. It codes for CASIPLGTSKGNEQFF.

V and J are TRBV25-1 and TRBJ2-2, with D unresolved. CDR1 is MGHDK, CDR2 SYGVNS, per germline. The V end lost 4 bases, the J end lost 8 bases, and 11 bases lay between the germline ends. CDR3 length: 13 amino acids. The CDR3 DNA follows: TGTGCCAGCAGTGTGAGGTTGTCGGGGGAGCTGTTTTTT. Translating it yields CASSVRLSGELFF. The variable domain in full, completed from reference TRBV25-1 and TRBJ2-2, reads EADIYQTPRYLVIGTGKKITLECSQTMGHDKMYWYQQDPGMELHLIHYSYGVNSTEKGDLSSESTVSRIRTEHFPLTLESARPSHTSQYLCASSVRLSGELFFGEGSRLTVL.

The V gene is TRBV2, the J gene TRBJ2-7; D unresolved. This CDR3 region has 11 residues. Germline V lookup: CDR1 SNHLY, CDR2 FYNNEI. V shed 1 base and J shed 9 bases, with 7 bases lying between them. CDR3 protein: CASSEVGGQYF. CDR3 DNA sequence: TGTGCCAGCAGTGAAGTGGGCGGGCAGTACTTC.

The count of this clone is one. The CDR3 loop reads CASSVNTGLAQREQYF. CDR3 in DNA: TGTGCCAGTAGTGTCAACACCGGGCTAGCGCAACGAGAGCAGTACTTC. The chain recombines TRBV19 with TRBJ2-7; D may be TRBD2 (6 bases). Germline V CDR1 and CDR2: LNHDA, SQIVND (reference sequence). CDR3 length: 16 amino acids. The ends were cut back, 5 bases at V and 7 bases at J, with 24 bases in the middle.

The genes are TRBV19 and TRBJ2-2, with a possible D match to TRBD2 (5 bases). The CDR3 runs 15 residues. CDR1 is LNHDA and CDR2 is SQIVND in the germline V gene (reference sequence). Trimming cost V 9 bases and J 1 base, with 15 bases left between them. CDR3 DNA sequence: TGTGCCAGCAGACAAGGGAGCCAGAACACCGGGGAGCTGTTTTTT. Its translation is CASRQGSQNTGELFF.

The chain combines TRBV28 with TRBJ2-2; D gene uncertain. V was trimmed by 1 base and J by 5 bases, leaving 8 bases between them. CDR1 MDHEN and CDR2 SYDVKM come from the germline V gene. The CDR3 covers 14 residues. The DNA for the CDR3 is TGTGCCAGCAGTTTATCGGAAGGAACCGGGGAGCTGTTTTTT. Protein sequence: CASSLSEGTGELFF.

V gene TRBV2 combines with J gene TRBJ2-7; no reliable D call. The CDR3 runs 11 residues. CDR1 and CDR2 (germline): SNHLY, FYNNEI. Trimming cost V 6 bases and J 5 bases, with 8 bases left between them. The CDR3 loop reads CASSPLDEQYF. In DNA, the CDR3 is TGTGCCAGCAGCCCGTTGGACGAGCAGTACTTC. Full variable domain (remainder filled in from reference TRBV2 and TRBJ2-7): EPEVTQTPSHQVTQMGQEVILRCVPISNHLYFYWYRQILGQKVEFLVSFYNNEISEKSEIFDDQFSVERPDGSNFTLKIRSTKLEDSAMYFCASSPLDEQYFGPGTRLTVT.

A word on this clone: Different DNA sequences within this sample yield the same CDR3. The J gene is TRBJ1-3, the V gene TRBV6-1; the match to TRBD1 covers 10 bases. Germline V gene lookup returns CDR1 MNHNS and CDR2 SASEGT. The CDR3 spans 14 residues. The ends lost 6 bases at V and 1 base at J; junction bases unmatched: 0. The CDR3 sequence is CASRDRGSGNTIYF. Written as DNA, the CDR3 is TGTGCCAGCAGGGACAGGGGGTCTGGAAACACCATATATTTT.